This T cell receptor beta chain was identified during a study of CD8+CD57+ T cells in acquired aplastic anemia. CDR3 length: 15 residues. With 6 bases clipped from V and 4 bases from J, the junction kept 7 bases outside the gene matches. Germline V gene sequence: CDR1 LNHDA, CDR2 SQIVND (reference sequence). This clonotype was recorded many times. It was genomic DNA that served as the template for profiling TCR beta VDJ and CDR3. MiXCR, run by TCRdb on the reads, gives a single entry per CDR3 protein. The data contain 50,000 to 65,000 distinct CDR3 sequences, just over 55% of them singletons. Patients selected for sequencing had displayed CD8+CD57+ cell expansion by flow cytometry. Everyone among the patients had severe acquired aplastic anemia.

Sequenced: sorted CD4+, CD8+, or CD8+CD57+ T cells (not recorded which) from PBMCs. The chain combines TRBV19 with TRBJ1-5; TRBD1 matches at 9 bases. The origin of this receptor is a human donor with aplastic anemia. The CDR3 DNA follows: TGTGCCAGTAGCTACAGGGGGCAATCAAATCAGCCCCAGCATTTT. Residues: CASSYRGQSNQPQHF.